Sequencing of this T cell receptor (beta chain) was carried out in a study of blood T cell repertoires in COVID-19. Turning to the study itself: Donors in the United States, Italy and Spain gave samples during acute or convalescent COVID-19.

The CDR3 loop spans 12 amino acids. Losses at the gene ends were 10 bases for V and 5 bases for J; bases not matched to a gene: 7. Germline assignment: CDR1 ENHRY and CDR2 SYGVKD. Original analysis: Quantification of nucleated cells was approximated via reference gene primer amplification. Sequencing was performed with immunoSEQ multiplex PCR; in TCRdb, only in-frame clones are kept and a portion is missing. From that table come the V and J calls and clone size; the DNA was used to work out D and trimming. Found here are approximately 450,000 clones, 80% to 90% of them singletons; the top ten hold more than 0.95%.

The sequencing input was PBMCs or T cells enriched from blood (not recorded which). The rearrangement uses TRBV10-3 and TRBJ1-2; 7 bases match TRBD1. The receptor was isolated from a man aged 25 to 40 who had recovered from COVID-19. CDR3 sequence reads: CASTQGRYGYTF. In DNA form, the CDR3 reads TGTGCCAGCACACAGGGGAGATATGGCTACACCTTC.